This TCR beta chain came from a study of T cell repertoires and HLA-DP antigens. Study summary: Alloreactive CD4+ T cells targeted HLA-DP on transduced HeLa. Donor ages ranged from 18-to-29 to 60-to-69; two men, one woman. Average DNA input: 218.4 ng for CD137+CD4+ sorts, roughly 1,100 ng pre-culture.

Germline lookup yields CDR1 MNHEY and CDR2 SVGAGI. The CDR3 covers 15 residues. The V gene lost 4 bases and the J gene lost 1 base, with 13 bases spanning the gap. Some clones are missing from TCRdb's copy, which holds only in-frame ones; the method was immunoSEQ multiplex PCR. The sample consists of around 100,000 clones, around 93% of them appearing once. In the case of this clone: Its antigen is unknown.

The sequence was collected from a woman between 18 and 30 years old in good health and CMV-seronegative. The chain uses TRBV6-5 and TRBJ2-5; possible D gene TRBD2, 6 bases. Source material: CD4+ T cells from PBMCs. The CDR3 is CASSSSGGVQETQYF. The CDR3 DNA is TGTGCCAGCAGTTCAAGCGGAGGGGTCCAAGAGACCCAGTACTTC.